One TCR beta chain is described in this entry. Its antigen is unidentified. TCRdb reanalysed the 5' RACE reads using MiXCR and keeps one entry per CDR3 protein. There are around 400,000 distinct CDR3 sequences in the sample; roughly a quarter occur only once, and around 9.5% lies in the top ten. This entry comes from a study of T-cell memory formation after mild COVID-19. For the study at large: TCR clusters were largely donor specific. Study conclusions and caveats: The study found balanced CD4/CD8 in clones contracting day 15 to 85 and a CD4+ lean in later expanders.

V shed 1 base and J shed 0 bases, with 12 bases lying between them. This CDR3 contains 16 residues. This receptor was taken from an adult woman who had mild COVID-19 (a few samples of this study predate the infection). Cell type and time point are not known. The J gene is TRBJ1-1, the V gene TRBV12-3 or TRBV12-4; tentatively, D is TRBD1 (5 bases). The sequencing sample was made of PBMCs or a T cell subset sorted from them (not recorded which). The CDR3 loop reads CASSLGQGPLNTEAFF. Written as DNA, the CDR3 is TGTGCCAGCAGTTTAGGGCAGGGCCCGTTGAACACTGAAGCTTTCTTT.